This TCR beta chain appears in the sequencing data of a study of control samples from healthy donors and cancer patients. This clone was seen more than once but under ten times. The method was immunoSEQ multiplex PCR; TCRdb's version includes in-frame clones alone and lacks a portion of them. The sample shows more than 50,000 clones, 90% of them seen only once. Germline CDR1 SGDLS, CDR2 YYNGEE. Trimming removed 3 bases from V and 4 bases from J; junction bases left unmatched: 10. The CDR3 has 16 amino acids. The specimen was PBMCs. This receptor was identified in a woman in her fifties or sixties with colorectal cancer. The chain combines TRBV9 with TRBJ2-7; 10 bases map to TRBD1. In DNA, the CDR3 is TGTGCCAGCAGCGACGCATCCGGGACAGGGGTTTACGAGCAGTACTTC. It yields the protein CASSDASGTGVYEQYF.